The 9 T cell receptor beta chains in this list originate from one sample, sequenced in a study of CD8+CD57+ T cells in acquired aplastic anemia. CDR3 and TCR beta VDJ profiling relied on genomic DNA as the template. From the reads, TCRdb called clonotypes with MiXCR, one entry per CDR3 protein. The data contain fewer than 250,000 distinct CDR3 sequences, approximately 52% of them singletons. The sequenced sample consisted of sorted CD4+, CD8+, or CD8+CD57+ T cells (not recorded which) from PBMCs. The receptors stem from a human donor in good health, serving as a control.

There are many counts of this clonotype. The chain uses TRBV20-1 and TRBJ2-3; 11 positions match TRBD2. The length of the CDR3 is 16 residues. V lost 4 bases to trimming and J lost 3 bases; unmatched junction nucleotides: 9. Germline CDR1 DFQATT, CDR2 SNEGSKA (reference sequence). CDR3: CSATDISGGATDTQYF. For the CDR3, the DNA is TGCAGTGCTACGGATATTAGCGGGGGGGCGACAGATACGCAGTATTTT.

There are many counts of this clonotype. The CDR3 DNA is TGTGCCAGCAGCTTGGACAGGGTATGGGGTGGCTACACCTTC. The encoded protein is CASSLDRVWGGYTF. This chain joins TRBV5-8 and TRBJ1-2, with D possibly TRBD1 on 6 matching bases. The germline V and J ends were trimmed by 0 bases and 7 bases, with 13 bases remaining between them. This CDR3 is built from 14 residues. CDR1 is SGHTS, CDR2 YDEGEE, per germline.

The V call is TRBV10-3, the J call TRBJ2-3, with 14 bases identical to TRBD2. The CDR3 has 18 amino acids. Germline CDR1 reads ENHRY; CDR2 reads SYGVKD. With V trimmed by 10 bases and J by 2 bases, 14 bases remained unmatched. CDR3 amino acids: CARQGGTSGGKVTDTQYF. The CDR3 coding sequence is TGTGCCAGGCAGGGGGGGACTAGCGGGGGAAAGGTCACAGATACGCAGTATTTT.

This rearrangement joins TRBV4-3 to TRBJ2-7; 8 bases line up with TRBD2. Germline trimming cut 3 bases from V and 0 bases from J; bases unmatched to any gene: 4. CDR1 and CDR2 (germline): LGHNA, YSLEER. The CDR3 loop spans 15 amino acids. The CDR3 spells CASSQVAGSSYEQYF. For the CDR3, the DNA is TGCGCCAGCAGCCAGGTAGCGGGGAGCTCCTACGAGCAGTACTTC.

This clonotype was counted ten times or more. The V and J genes are TRBV7-9 and TRBJ2-2; TRBD1 matches at 9 bases. CDR1 and CDR2 from the germline V gene are SEHNR and FQNEAQ (reference sequence). CDR3 length: 15 residues. V shed 4 bases, J shed 1 base, and the junction held 1 base outside the gene matches. The CDR3: CASSWGQGNTGELFF. In nucleotides, the CDR3 is TGTGCCAGCAGCTGGGGACAGGGGAACACCGGGGAGCTGTTTTTT.

The CDR3 bases are TGTGCCAGCAGTGTCGAGTCTGACGAGCAGTACTTC. This codes for CASSVESDEQYF. J is TRBJ2-7 and V is TRBV2; D unresolved. Trimming took 4 bases from V and 5 from J, leaving 9 bases between them. The CDR3 length is 12 residues. Germline V CDR1 and CDR2: SNHLY, FYNNEI.

Worth noting for this clonotype: The junction shows a germline mismatch at one end, possibly a read error. The CDR3 DNA reads TGCGCCAGCAGCGCGGGACAGCCACGAAGAGATGGCTACACCTTC. This sequence encodes CASSAGQPRRDGYTF. The chain recombines TRBV7-2 with TRBJ1-2, with TRBD1 matching over 7 bases. This CDR3 region has 15 residues. The germline CDR1 and CDR2 sequences are SGHTA and FQGNSA.

This clonotype was observed a handful of times. The chain is built from TRBV18 and TRBJ1-4; the D gene is possibly TRBD1 (6 bases). The CDR3 loop spans 14 amino acids. Between the trimmed V and J ends, which lost 2 bases and 7 bases, there was a span of 11 bases. Germline lookup yields CDR1 KGHSH and CDR2 LQKENI. The CDR3 loop reads CASSPAGDAEKLFF. DNA for the CDR3: TGTGCCAGCTCACCAGCAGGGGACGCTGAAAAACTGTTTTTT.

This clonotype occurred many times. The chain has TRBV7-2 and TRBJ2-6; D might be TRBD1 (5 bases). Germline V gene lookup returns CDR1 SGHTA and CDR2 FQGNSA. CDR3 length: 17 amino acids. V shed 1 base and J shed 1 base, with 11 bases lying between them. The CDR3 nucleotides read TGTGCCAGCAGCTTAGTGAGACAGTCATCTGGGGCCAACGTCCTGACTTTC. This sequence encodes CASSLVRQSSGANVLTF.